These 14 T cell receptor beta chains originate from one sample sequenced in a study of blood T cells in healthy people across ages. A second PCR, run for roughly 6 to 11 cycles, used a sample-barcoded 5' primer plus a J-beta primer mix. In TCRdb, the 5' RACE reads were re-called with MiXCR into one record per CDR3 protein. The table shows 1.6 million or so distinct CDR3 sequences, with about 31% occurring only once. The sample comprised blood. The origin of the receptors is a woman in her 30s in good health.

This clonotype appeared a few times. The V gene is TRBV28, the J gene TRBJ2-6, with 7 bases fitting TRBD1. With 5 bases clipped from V and 10 bases from J, the junction kept 11 bases outside the gene matches. The CDR3 is 15 residues long. Germline CDR1 and CDR2: MDHEN and SYDVKM. CDR3 in DNA: TGTGCCAGCAGTCGACAGGGTTCCACGCTTAACGTCCTGACTTTC. It is translated as CASSRQGSTLNVLTF. Filled out from reference TRBV28 and TRBJ2-6, the complete variable domain reads DVKVTQSSRYLVKRTGEKVFLECVQDMDHENMFWYRQDPGLGLRLIYFSYDVKMKEKGDIPEGYSVSREKKERFSLILESASTNQTSMYLCASSRQGSTLNVLTFGAGSRLTVL.

This clonotype was seen more than once but under ten times. This chain uses TRBV7-2 with TRBJ1-2, with D possibly being TRBD1 (5 bases). Germline values: CDR1 SGHTA, CDR2 FQGNSA. The CDR3 is made up of 16 amino acids. Trimming shortened V by 1 base and J by 0 bases, and 12 bases separated the two germline ends. This CDR3 is CASSLVAGPSNYGYTF. DNA for the CDR3: TGTGCCAGCAGCTTAGTAGCAGGGCCCTCTAACTATGGCTACACCTTC.

The sample holds a few counts of this clonotype. V usage is TRBV20-1 and J usage is TRBJ1-2; D is possibly TRBD1 (5 bases). The germline V and J ends were trimmed by 1 base and 6 bases, with 9 bases remaining between them. Germline V gene data show CDR1 as DFQATT and CDR2 as SNEGSKA (reference sequence). The CDR3 is made up of 12 amino acids. The DNA of the CDR3 is TGCAGTGCTAGAGGGGGAGGGGATGGCTACACCTTC. Protein product: CSARGGGDGYTF.

This clonotype was detected a few times. V and J are TRBV28 and TRBJ2-1, with a weak D call TRBD2 (6 bases). CDR1 and CDR2 from the germline V gene are MDHEN and SYDVKM. This CDR3 spans 16 amino acids. The V end was cut by 8 bases, the J end by 9 bases, with 26 bases between. CDR3: CASRVAGGKPGVEQFF. The CDR3 DNA sequence: TGTGCCAGCCGGGTAGCCGGAGGGAAGCCTGGCGTTGAGCAGTTCTTC.

The chain couples TRBV10-3 to TRBJ2-1, with 9 bases aligning to TRBD2. The CDR3 consists of 17 residues. In germline, CDR1 is ENHRY, CDR2 SYGVKD. V dropped 2 bases and J dropped 2; count of bases not matched to a gene: 7. The CDR3 region is CAISEMVASGTYNEQFF. The CDR3 coding sequence is TGTGCCATCAGTGAGATGGTAGCTAGCGGGACCTACAATGAGCAGTTCTTC.

The rearrangement uses TRBV20-1 and TRBJ2-7; 9 nucleotides align to TRBD2. The CDR3 contains 14 residues. Trimming took 5 bases from V and 0 from J; bases not matched to a gene: 5. Germline CDR1 DFQATT, CDR2 SNEGSKA (reference sequence). The CDR3 protein is CSADTAGGSYEQYF. The CDR3 bases are TGCAGTGCTGACACAGCGGGGGGCTCCTACGAGCAGTACTTC.

With respect to this clonotype: A much larger clone differs from this one at a single base, so this may be a read error. V is TRBV27 and J is TRBJ1-2; 7 bases match TRBD1. After removal of 6 bases from V and 5 bases from J, the junction contained 21 bases not matched to a gene. The CDR3 contains 18 residues. CDR1 MNHEY and CDR2 SMNVEV come from the germline V gene (reference sequence). DNA of the CDR3: TGTGCCAGCAGCACCCTTCCTCAGGGGGGTTCCGAAGCATATGGCTACACCTTC. This gives the protein CASSTLPQGGSEAYGYTF.

In this sample, this clonotype turned up a few times. This chain uses TRBV20-1 with TRBJ2-3, with D uncertain. The germline CDR1 and CDR2 sequences are DFQATT and SNEGSKA (reference sequence). CDR3 length: 10 amino acids. The V and J ends lost 6 bases and 6 bases respectively, with 7 bases between them. The CDR3 nucleotides are TGCAGTGCCCTGGGGGATACGCAGTATTTT. As protein: CSALGDTQYF.

This clonotype came up a few times. V and J are TRBV13 and TRBJ2-1, with D possibly being TRBD1 (6 bases). CDR1 and CDR2 (germline): PRHDT, FYEKMQ (reference sequence). The CDR3 extends over 14 amino acids. Deletions cut 0 bases from V and 10 bases from J, with 13 bases between. The CDR3 protein is CASSLGDSLKEQFF. The CDR3 bases are TGTGCCAGCAGCTTAGGGGACAGTTTGAAGGAGCAGTTCTTC.

The chain combines TRBV28 with TRBJ2-1; a weak D match, TRBD2 (5 bases). Deletions cut 6 bases from V and 5 bases from J, with 17 bases between. Looked up from germline, CDR1 is MDHEN and CDR2 is SYDVKM. This CDR3 is built from 15 residues. CDR3 coding DNA: TGTGCCAGCAGCTCCGGAGGAGTCATCAACAATGAGCAGTTCTTC. Protein: CASSSGGVINNEQFF.

This clonotype was seen a few times. The chain carries TRBV10-3 and TRBJ2-7; 9 nucleotides agree with TRBD2. Germline CDR1 is ENHRY and CDR2 is SYGVKD. With V trimmed by 4 bases and J by 3 bases, 4 bases remained unmatched. CDR3 length equals 14 residues. The CDR3 DNA follows: TGTGCCATCAGTGGATCGCGGGGGGGCTACGAGCAGTACTTC. It is translated as CAISGSRGGYEQYF.

The rearrangement links TRBV10-3 to TRBJ1-2; D may be TRBD1 (5 bases). CDR3 size: 13 residues. Trimming took 2 bases from V and 4 from J, leaving 8 bases between them. The germline gives CDR1 ENHRY, CDR2 SYGVKD. Written as DNA, the CDR3 is TGTGCCATCAGTGAGCGGACAATCTATGGCTACACCTTC. It translates to CAISERTIYGYTF.

This clonotype occurred a few times. The chain combines TRBV6-6 with TRBJ2-7; 14 bases fit TRBD2. The J segment lost 3 bases and the V segment lost 8 bases, leaving 6 bases of the junction unmatched. Germline V gene data show CDR1 as MNHNY and CDR2 as SVGAGI (reference sequence). The CDR3 is made up of 15 amino acids. In DNA, the CDR3 is TGTGCCAGCCGACTAGCGGGAGGGCCTAACTACGAGCAGTACTTC. Protein product: CASRLAGGPNYEQYF.

V and J are TRBV6-1 and TRBJ2-3; TRBD1 or TRBD2 may be the D gene (5 bases each). CDR1 is MNHNS and CDR2 is SASEGT in the germline V gene. Trimming took 9 bases from V and 5 from J, leaving 12 bases between them. The CDR3 sequence is 12 residues long. The CDR3, as DNA: TGTGCCAGTGGGACCGCCGGAGATACGCAGTATTTT. This translates into CASGTAGDTQYF.